The table lists the clone carrying this TCR beta chain with a few counts. No antigen is known for it. These data come from a study of CD8 T cells in ankylosing spondylitis. General observations from the study: Reported data indicate significant enrichment of disease-linked clones within matched ankylosing spondylitis synovial fluid. Typical of ankylosing spondylitis blood, it appeared, was a TCR beta motif of about eight highly homologous variants. Relatively rare in peripheral blood, disease-linked clones were also CD8+.

Each TCR beta library was made by quantitative 5'-RACE that incorporated molecular barcodes. TCRdb reprocessed the 5' RACE reads via MiXCR and lists one record per CDR3 protein. Found here are some 700,000 distinct CDR3 sequences, about 20% of them singletons; the top ten hold 19%. The V gene lost 6 bases and the J gene lost 2 bases, with 14 bases spanning the gap. The CDR3 length is 15 residues. The receptor's source is a male donor with ankylosing spondylitis. Material for sequencing was blood, either unsorted or a sorted T cell fraction (not recorded which). This chain joins TRBV12-3 or TRBV12-4 and TRBJ1-5; D unresolved. CDR3 nucleotides: TGTGCCAGCAGGGCCGGGATCAAACGCAATCAGCCCCAGCATTTT. Its translation: CASRAGIKRNQPQHF.